One sample yielded the 29 T cell receptor beta chains listed below, sequenced in a study of cytomegalovirus exposure and HLA in healthy donors. The data were produced by immunoSEQ multiplex PCR, yet TCRdb's version contains in-frame clones alone and is incomplete. The sample contains 78,000 or so clones, around 94% of which appear only once. Specimen: PBMCs. Receptor source: a woman in her late teens or twenties in good health and CMV-seropositive.

The chain has TRBV19 and TRBJ1-1; the D gene is possibly TRBD1 (5 bases). The V gene's germline CDR1 is LNHDA and CDR2 SQIVND (reference sequence). CDR3 length equals 13 residues. The V gene lost 7 bases and the J gene lost 5 bases, with 14 bases spanning the gap. The CDR3 bases are TGTGCCAGTAAGGGACTGGGGGGGACTGAAGCTTTCTTT. Residues: CASKGLGGTEAFF.

The V call is TRBV18, the J call TRBJ2-7, with TRBD2 identical over 8 bases. Germline loops: CDR1 KGHSH, CDR2 LQKENI. Germline trimming cut 1 base from V and 2 bases from J; bases unmatched to any gene: 4. The CDR3 spans 15 residues. CDR3 loop: CASSPLEGLAYEQYF. The CDR3 coding sequence is TGTGCCAGCTCACCACTGGAGGGACTAGCCTACGAGCAGTACTTC. The full variable domain, its missing parts supplied by reference TRBV18 and TRBJ2-7, is NAGVMQNPRHLVRRRGQEARLRCSPMKGHSHVYWYRQLPEEGLKFMVYLQKENIIDESGMPKERFSAEFPKEGPSILRIQQVVRGDSAAYFCASSPLEGLAYEQYFGPGTRLTVT.

The rearrangement joins TRBV5-4 to TRBJ1-2, with D perhaps matching TRBD1 (5 bases). CDR1 and CDR2 (germline): SGHNT, YYREEE (reference sequence). This CDR3 contains 14 residues. Between the trimmed V and J ends, which lost 1 base and 8 bases, there was a span of 15 bases. CDR3 bases: TGTGCCAGCAGCTTGTTCGGGGGGGTTAGGGGCTACACCTTC. Its protein product is CASSLFGGVRGYTF. Supplemented by reference TRBV5-4 and TRBJ1-2, the full variable domain reads ETGVTQSPTHLIKTRGQQVTLRCSSQSGHNTVSWYQQALGQGPQFIFQYYREEENGRGNFPPRFSGLQFPNYSSELNVNALELDDSALYLCASSLFGGVRGYTFGSGTRLTVV.

This clone was counted a single time. The chain recombines TRBV15 with TRBJ2-7, with TRBD1 identical over 8 bases. V was pared by 5 bases and J by 4 bases, with 4 bases of the junction left unmatched. CDR1 LNHNV and CDR2 YYDKDF come from the germline V gene (reference sequence). CDR3 size: 13 residues. The CDR3 region has the DNA TGTGCCACCAGCGCACAGGGGGAGTACGAGCAGTACTTC. This translates into CATSAQGEYEQYF.

The chain uses TRBV7-6 and TRBJ1-4; D might be TRBD1 (6 bases). CDR3 length: 16 amino acids. Per the germline V gene, CDR1 is SGHVS and CDR2 is FNYEAQ. Trimming stripped 1 base from V and 1 base from J, with 10 bases between. The chain's CDR3 is CASSLEGGVTNEKLFF. In DNA, the CDR3 is TGTGCCAGCAGCTTAGAAGGGGGTGTAACTAATGAAAAACTGTTTTTT. The variable domain in full, with the rest retrieved from reference TRBV7-6 and TRBJ1-4, is GAGVSQSPRYKVTKRGQDVALRCDPISGHVSLYWYRQALGQGPEFLTYFNYEAQQDKSGLPNDRFSAERPEGSISTLTIQRTEQRDSAMYRCASSLEGGVTNEKLFFGSGTQLSVL.

The chain is built from TRBV5-1 and TRBJ2-3, with D maybe TRBD1 (5 bases). This CDR3 comprises 11 residues. Trimming left V 4 bases short and J 6 bases short, with 6 bases between. In germline, CDR1 is SGHRS, CDR2 YFSETQ. The CDR3: CASSTGDTQYF. CDR3 coding DNA: TGCGCCAGCAGCACAGGTGATACGCAGTATTTT.

The J gene is TRBJ2-3, the V gene TRBV19, with TRBD2 matching 9 bases. The CDR3 contains 15 residues. The germline gives CDR1 LNHDA, CDR2 SQIVND (reference sequence). The J segment lost 2 bases and the V segment lost 2 bases, leaving 2 bases of the junction unmatched. The CDR3 protein is CASSISGGITDTQYF. Here the CDR3 DNA reads TGTGCCAGTAGTATAAGCGGGGGGATCACAGATACGCAGTATTTT.

The V and J genes are TRBV29-1 and TRBJ1-1; D is uncertain. V was clipped by 0 bases and J by 5 bases, with 7 bases between them. The CDR3 has 12 amino acids. Germline loops: CDR1 SQVTM, CDR2 ANQGSEA. CDR3 protein: CSVEDRLTEAFF. DNA of the CDR3: TGCAGCGTTGAAGATCGGTTAACTGAAGCTTTCTTT.

The V and J genes are TRBV19 and TRBJ2-1; TRBD2 aligns across 10 bases. V shed 1 base and J 5 bases; nucleotides not matched to a gene: 2. Per the germline V gene, CDR1 is LNHDA and CDR2 is SQIVND (reference sequence). The CDR3 is 15 residues long. CDR3 DNA: TGTGCCAGTAGTATAGTACTAGCGGGGAACAATGAGCAGTTCTTC. It yields the protein CASSIVLAGNNEQFF.

The J gene is TRBJ2-7, the V gene TRBV5-8, with TRBD1 as a possible D gene (6 bases). The V gene's germline CDR1 is SGHTS and CDR2 YDEGEE. The CDR3 totals 16 residues. Trimming removed 0 bases at V and 4 bases at J, with 17 bases between. CDR3: CASSLGAGVMAYEQYF. The CDR3 DNA reads as TGTGCCAGCAGCTTGGGGGCAGGGGTTATGGCTTACGAGCAGTACTTC.

This chain links TRBV4-1 with TRBJ2-1; possible D gene TRBD1, 5 bases. Germline V CDR1 and CDR2: MGHRA, YSYEKL. V lost 0 bases to trimming and J lost 8 bases, with 23 bases between them. CDR3 length: 18 residues. As DNA, the CDR3 is TGCGCCAGCAGCCAAGATAGGGTCAGGGCATCTTACTCCGATGAGCAGTTCTTC. Translation gives CASSQDRVRASYSDEQFF.

Here the CDR3 reads CASSTRTSGINEQFF. Written as DNA, the CDR3 is TGTGCCAGCAGCACCAGGACTAGCGGGATAAATGAGCAGTTCTTC. This chain connects TRBV11-3 to TRBJ2-1; 12 bases map to TRBD2. The CDR3 sequence is 15 residues long. Germline CDR1 reads SGHNT; CDR2 reads YENEEA. V dropped 5 bases and J dropped 7; count of bases not matched to a gene: 6.

The chain carries TRBV7-6 and TRBJ1-6, with D perhaps TRBD1 (5 bases). The V and J ends lost 5 bases and 4 bases respectively, with 9 bases between them. Per germline, CDR1 SGHVS and CDR2 FNYEAQ. There are 14 residues in the CDR3. This CDR3 reads CASSLRTYNSPLHF. CDR3 bases: TGTGCCAGCAGCCTGCGGACATATAATTCACCCCTCCACTTT.

V is TRBV6-1 and J is TRBJ2-6; perhaps TRBD2 as D (5 bases). V was pared by 8 bases and J by 0 bases, with 11 bases between. CDR1 MNHNS and CDR2 SASEGT come from the germline V gene. CDR3 length: 15 residues. CDR3 DNA: TGTGCCAGCCTAGGGAGAGTCTCTGGGGCCAACGTCCTGACTTTC. It yields the protein CASLGRVSGANVLTF.

V gene TRBV6-1 combines with J gene TRBJ1-6, with 7 nucleotides matching TRBD1. The junction had 9 bases not matched to a gene; V was cut back by 5 bases and J by 8 bases. CDR1 MNHNS and CDR2 SASEGT come from the germline V gene. The CDR3 covers 15 residues. The CDR3, as DNA: TGTGCCAGCAGTCTTAGACAGGGATTACATTCACCCCTCCACTTT. Protein: CASSLRQGLHSPLHF.

The CDR3 DNA reads as TGTGCCAGTTCCGGATGGGGCGGGGGGGCCCCCGAGCAGTACTTC. Translated, it gives CASSGWGGGAPEQYF. This chain links TRBV6-1 with TRBJ2-7; 9 bases fit TRBD2. The V gene's germline CDR1 is MNHNS and CDR2 SASEGT. With 9 bases clipped from V and 6 bases from J, the junction kept 15 bases outside the gene matches. The length of the CDR3 is 15 residues.

The rearrangement joins TRBV6-5 to TRBJ1-1; D might be TRBD1 (5 bases). V shed 7 bases and J shed 0 bases, with 15 bases lying between them. The CDR3 is 15 residues long. Germline CDR1 MNHEY, CDR2 SVGAGI. CDR3 loop: CASIRETALNTEAFF. The CDR3 bases are TGTGCCAGCATTCGAGAGACAGCGCTGAACACTGAAGCTTTCTTT.

The CDR3 loop is CSVTTGGPAQTQYF. CDR3 nucleotide sequence: TGCAGCGTTACCACAGGGGGCCCCGCGCAGACCCAGTACTTC. V and J are TRBV29-1 and TRBJ2-5, with TRBD1 identical over 9 bases. Trimming removed 5 bases from V and 6 bases from J; junction bases left unmatched: 10. Per the germline V gene, CDR1 is SQVTM and CDR2 is ANQGSEA. The CDR3 extends over 14 amino acids.

This chain joins TRBV4-1 and TRBJ1-6; no firm D call. CDR3 length: 17 residues. V lost 1 base, J lost 0 bases, and 10 bases lay in between. The germline gives CDR1 MGHRA, CDR2 YSYEKL. The CDR3 spells CASSQGAALSYNSPLHF. Written as DNA, the CDR3 is TGCGCCAGCAGCCAAGGGGCCGCTCTCTCCTATAATTCACCCCTCCACTTT.

The chain has TRBV5-1 and TRBJ2-7; the match to TRBD2 covers 12 bases. CDR1 and CDR2 (germline): SGHRS, YFSETQ. V was pared by 2 bases and J by 4 bases, with 16 bases of the junction left unmatched. The CDR3 is 19 amino acids. DNA for the CDR3: TGCGCCAGCAGCTTATCGGGGGTGCCTAGCGGGAGGGAGAGGTACGAGCAGTACTTC. It encodes CASSLSGVPSGRERYEQYF.

The V gene is TRBV5-1, the J gene TRBJ2-2; a possible D gene is TRBD1 (6 bases). The CDR3 length is 17 residues. From germline, CDR1 is SGHRS and CDR2 YFSETQ. V was pared by 3 bases and J by 0 bases, with 15 bases between. This CDR3 is CASSSLGDRSNTGELFF. CDR3 bases: TGCGCCAGCAGCTCCTTGGGTGACAGGTCGAACACCGGGGAGCTGTTTTTT. Based on the CDR3 plus reference TRBV5-1 and TRBJ2-2, the full variable domain is KAGVTQTPRYLIKTRGQQVTLSCSPISGHRSVSWYQQTPGQGLQFLFEYFSETQRNKGNFPGRFSGRQFSNSRSEMNVSTLELGDSALYLCASSSLGDRSNTGELFFGEGSRLTVL.

The chain links TRBV4-2 to TRBJ1-6; TRBD1 might be the D (6 bases). Germline V gene sequence: CDR1 LGHNA, CDR2 YNFKEQ. Trimming shortened V by 4 bases and J by 0 bases, and 22 bases separated the two germline ends. This CDR3 is built from 20 residues. The CDR3 coding sequence is TGTGCCAGCAGCCCGAAGCAGGGGACACCGAGAAGCTCCTATAATTCACCCCTCCACTTT. Translated: CASSPKQGTPRSSYNSPLHF.

V usage is TRBV2 and J usage is TRBJ2-1; no definite D call. Germline lookup yields CDR1 SNHLY and CDR2 FYNNEI. V lost 3 bases, J lost 5 bases, and 11 bases lay in between. The CDR3 is 14 residues long. The CDR3 here is CASSDRVLHNEQFF. CDR3 bases: TGTGCCAGCAGTGATCGGGTGCTTCACAATGAGCAGTTCTTC.

About this clone: A junction end diverges from the germline sequence, so it may reflect a read error. V gene TRBV4-1 combines with J gene TRBJ1-5; D unresolved. The CDR3 is 10 amino acids. The V gene's germline CDR1 is MGHRA and CDR2 YSYEKL. The CDR3 spells CASSQELRVF. The CDR3 DNA reads as TGCGCCAGCAGCCAAGAACTCCGGGTCTTT.

This clone was detected once. The CDR3 DNA follows: TGTGCCACCCGACAGAACACTGAAGCTTTCTTT. Amino acids: CATRQNTEAFF. The gene calls are TRBV6-5 and TRBJ1-1; no reliable D call. The CDR3 runs to 11 residues. Germline-derived CDR1 and CDR2 are MNHEY and SVGAGI. Trimming pared 10 bases from V and 1 base from J, leaving 7 bases between.

The chain carries TRBV29-1 and TRBJ1-4; D remains ambiguous. This CDR3 is built from 13 residues. V gave up 0 bases and J gave up 7 bases, with 9 bases separating them. The germline CDR1 and CDR2 sequences are SQVTM and ANQGSEA. The CDR3: CSVEDLASEKLFF. The CDR3 nucleotides are TGCAGCGTTGAAGATCTCGCCAGTGAAAAACTGTTTTTT.

The chain combines TRBV7-8 with TRBJ2-2, with a possible D match to TRBD1 (6 bases). The germline V gene encodes CDR1 SGHVS and CDR2 FQNEAQ. CDR3 size: 17 residues. V was trimmed by 3 bases and J by 4 bases, leaving 18 bases between them. CDR3 sequence (DNA): TGTGCCAGCAGCTTTTATAATCGGGACACGAGCACCGGGGAGCTGTTTTTT. Protein: CASSFYNRDTSTGELFF.

This clone was found once. The J gene is TRBJ1-1, the V gene TRBV7-9; D might be TRBD1 (5 bases). The CDR3 has 14 amino acids. The V and J ends lost 2 bases and 4 bases respectively, with 11 bases between them. The V gene's germline CDR1 is SEHNR and CDR2 FQNEAQ (reference sequence). The CDR3 loop reads CASSLPGRGTEAFF. CDR3 nucleotide sequence: TGTGCCAGCAGCTTACCAGGGCGCGGCACTGAAGCTTTCTTT.

The DNA of the CDR3 is TGTGCCAGCGGGTATAGCGGGAACTCCTACAATGAGCAGTTCTTC. Translating it yields CASGYSGNSYNEQFF. The chain combines TRBV6-1 with TRBJ2-1; 8 bases align to TRBD2. After removal of 8 bases from V and 0 bases from J, the junction contained 6 bases not matched to a gene. The CDR3 consists of 15 residues. Germline V CDR1 and CDR2: MNHNS, SASEGT.